This T cell receptor (beta chain) derives from a study of cytomegalovirus exposure and HLA in healthy donors. The overall study: It was reported in a later analysis that the same platform had been used for the 120 or so validation repertoires as for the approximately 670 first-cohort repertoires.

Using immunoSEQ multiplex PCR, the repertoire was profiled, and TCRdb retains in-frame clones only, with some absent. The table has about 130,000 clones, approximately 91% seen once. From the approximately 120-subject validation cohort, which was separate from the roughly 670-subject first cohort, the donors were drawn. Germline V gene sequence: CDR1 SQVTM, CDR2 ANQGSEA. The CDR3 runs to 11 residues. The V end lost 3 bases, the J end lost 8 bases, and 10 bases lay between the germline ends. The study, taken as a whole, reports: The study designated around 150 TCR beta chains cytomegalovirus-associated.

This clone has only a few counts. Its cognate antigen is unknown. Specimen: PBMCs. The chain combines TRBV29-1 with TRBJ1-2, with D perhaps TRBD1 (5 bases). This TCR derives from a man aged 25 to 40 in good health and CMV-seronegative. The CDR3 protein is CSVDGDLGYTF. The CDR3, as DNA: TGCAGCGTTGACGGGGACTTGGGCTACACCTTC.